This T cell receptor (beta chain) was sequenced during a study of cytomegalovirus exposure and HLA in healthy donors. Broader study findings: The study recorded 164 TCR beta chains that were cytomegalovirus-associated. Indistinguishability led to the exclusion of some V segments, TRBV6-2 and TRBV6-3 included.

V was pared by 2 bases and J by 1 base, with 17 bases between. The CDR3 consists of 17 residues. Germline V lookup: CDR1 MDHEN, CDR2 SYDVKM. Donors in the study were healthy people who gave bone marrow. Comment on this clone: Its antigen is still unknown.

Amplification used 60 Vbeta primers and 13 Jbeta primers. Only in-frame clones appear in the TCRdb table, and some are missing; sequencing was by immunoSEQ multiplex PCR. The repertoire includes approximately 240,000 clones, almost 85% of them detected once, and 0.5% to 0.7% sits in the top ten. The source material was PBMCs. This chain connects TRBV28 to TRBJ1-1; D unresolved. This sequence originates from a woman aged 40 to 50 in good health and CMV-seronegative. The CDR3 protein is CASSLVVRSTRNTEAFF. As DNA, the CDR3 is TGTGCCAGCAGTTTAGTCGTCAGGTCCACCAGGAACACTGAAGCTTTCTTT.